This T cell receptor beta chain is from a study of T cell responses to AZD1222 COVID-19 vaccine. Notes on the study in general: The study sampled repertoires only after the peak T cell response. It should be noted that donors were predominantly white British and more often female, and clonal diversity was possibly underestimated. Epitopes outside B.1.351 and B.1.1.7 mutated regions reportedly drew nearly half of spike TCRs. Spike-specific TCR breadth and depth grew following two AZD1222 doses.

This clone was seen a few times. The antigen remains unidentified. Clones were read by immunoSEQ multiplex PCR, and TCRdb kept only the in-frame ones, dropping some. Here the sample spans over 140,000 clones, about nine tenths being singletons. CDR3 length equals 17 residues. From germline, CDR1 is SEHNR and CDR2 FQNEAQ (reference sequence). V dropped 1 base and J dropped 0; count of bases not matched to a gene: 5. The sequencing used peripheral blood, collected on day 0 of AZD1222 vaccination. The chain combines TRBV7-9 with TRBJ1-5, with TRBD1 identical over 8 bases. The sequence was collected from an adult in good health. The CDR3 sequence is CASSLDRGYNSNQPQHF. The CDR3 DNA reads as TGTGCCAGCAGCTTAGACAGGGGGTATAATAGCAATCAGCCCCAGCATTTT.